A single sample is the source of the 26 T cell receptor beta chains below, sequenced in a study of T cell changes during pregnancy in multiple sclerosis. The repertoire was sequenced with immunoSEQ multiplex PCR; TCRdb's copy has only in-frame clones and lacks some. This table holds about 40,000 clones, around 94% found once. Sequenced here: peripheral blood, sampled in the third trimester of pregnancy. These receptors all come from a female donor with multiple sclerosis, enrolled in a pregnancy study.

J is TRBJ2-1 and V is TRBV27; unclear D gene. CDR1 and CDR2 (germline): MNHEY, SMNVEV (reference sequence). This CDR3 is built from 12 residues. Trimming removed 3 bases from V and 9 bases from J, with 9 bases in between. The CDR3 coding sequence is TGTGCCAGCAGTTTGGGCCCCGGTGAGCAGTTCTTC. Its protein is CASSLGPGEQFF.

The chain uses TRBV15 and TRBJ2-2; the D is unclear. The CDR3 sequence is 14 residues long. Germline CDR1 reads LNHNV; CDR2 reads YYDKDF (reference sequence). Trimming removed 4 bases from V and 4 bases from J, with 10 bases in between. CDR3 DNA: TGTGCCACCAGCACGAGATCTTTCACCGGGGAGCTGTTTTTT. It codes for CATSTRSFTGELFF.

This chain uses TRBV28 with TRBJ1-1; weak D call: TRBD1 (5 bases). V was cut by 7 bases and J by 0 bases, with 9 bases left in between. The germline gives CDR1 MDHEN, CDR2 SYDVKM. This CDR3 has 13 residues. In DNA form, the CDR3 reads TGTGCCAGCACCATAGGGGTGAACACTGAAGCTTTCTTT. As protein: CASTIGVNTEAFF. The complete variable domain, with remaining parts taken from reference TRBV28 and TRBJ1-1, reads DVKVTQSSRYLVKRTGEKVFLECVQDMDHENMFWYRQDPGLGLRLIYFSYDVKMKEKGDIPEGYSVSREKKERFSLILESASTNQTSMYLCASTIGVNTEAFFGQGTRLTVV.

This chain joins TRBV5-6 and TRBJ2-5; tentative D call: TRBD1 (5 bases). V lost 6 bases, J lost 5 bases, and 11 bases lay in between. Germline assignment: CDR1 SGHDT and CDR2 YYEEEE. The CDR3 runs to 12 residues. Written as DNA, the CDR3 is TGTGCCAGCACAGGGTTTGGGGAGACCCAGTACTTC. This sequence encodes CASTGFGETQYF.

The chain couples TRBV29-1 to TRBJ2-3, with TRBD2 identical over 15 bases. Germline CDR1 reads SQVTM; CDR2 reads ANQGSEA. V lost 3 bases, J lost 10 bases, and 5 bases stayed unmatched. The CDR3 is 14 residues long. The CDR3 spells CSVEGLAGGVAQYF. The CDR3 DNA sequence: TGCAGCGTTGAGGGACTAGCGGGGGGAGTGGCGCAGTATTTT.

The chain recombines TRBV6-5 with TRBJ2-5, with D possibly TRBD2 on 6 matching bases. Germline loops: CDR1 MNHEY, CDR2 SVGAGI. The CDR3 is made up of 15 amino acids. The germline V and J ends were trimmed by 5 bases and 1 base, with 14 bases remaining between them. The CDR3 protein is CASSRGNGGQETQYF. CDR3 in DNA: TGTGCCAGCAGTCGCGGCAACGGGGGCCAAGAGACCCAGTACTTC.

The rearrangement joins TRBV4-2 to TRBJ2-5; the D gene is possibly TRBD2 (6 bases). The length of the CDR3 is 17 residues. CDR1 is LGHNA and CDR2 is YNFKEQ in the germline V gene. V lost 3 bases and J 5 bases, leaving 22 bases between the germline ends. The CDR3 DNA reads TGTGCCAGCAGCCAGGAGACGGGAGTGAGGGATGGGGAGACCCAGTACTTC. It codes for CASSQETGVRDGETQYF.

Concerning this clone itself: Other nucleotide sequences from this sample produce the same CDR3. This sequence joins TRBV6-4 and TRBJ2-3, with 8 bases aligning to TRBD2. CDR3 length: 14 amino acids. Germline CDR1 and CDR2: MRHNA and SNTAGT. With 3 bases clipped from V and 3 bases from J, the junction kept 2 bases outside the gene matches. CDR3 nucleotides: TGTGCCAGCAGTGAGGCGGGAGGTACAGATACGCAGTATTTT. It encodes CASSEAGGTDTQYF.

The V call is TRBV12-5, the J call TRBJ1-2, with 10 bases lining up with TRBD1. The CDR3 is 15 residues long. The germline CDR1 and CDR2 sequences are LGHNT and FRNRAP. V lost 1 base to trimming and J lost 4 bases; unmatched junction nucleotides: 3. For the CDR3, the DNA is TGTGCTAGTGGTTTGGGAGGGACAGGGGCCTATGGCTACACCTTC. Its protein is CASGLGGTGAYGYTF.

The chain recombines TRBV11-2 with TRBJ2-2; D is undetermined. The ends were cut back, 0 bases at V and 4 bases at J, with 15 bases in the middle. The CDR3 is 17 residues long. Germline CDR1 is SGHAT and CDR2 is FQNNGV. The CDR3 loop reads CASSLDLSLRGTGELFF. The CDR3 DNA sequence: TGTGCCAGCAGCTTAGATTTATCCCTACGCGGCACCGGGGAGCTGTTTTTT. Combining the CDR3 with reference TRBV11-2 and TRBJ2-2 gives the whole variable domain EAGVAQSPRYKIIEKRQSVAFWCNPISGHATLYWYQQILGQGPKLLIQFQNNGVVDDSQLPKDRFSAERLKGVDSTLKIQPAKLEDSAVYLCASSLDLSLRGTGELFFGEGSRLTVL.

V gene TRBV5-4 combines with J gene TRBJ2-4; tentative D call: TRBD2 (5 bases). Germline V gives CDR1 SGHNT, CDR2 YYREEE (reference sequence). The CDR3 sequence is 15 residues long. Trimming stripped 3 bases from V and 1 base from J, with 11 bases between. Here the CDR3 DNA reads TGTGCCAGCAGCTCGGCTGGGGAGGCCAAAAACATTCAGTACTTC. Protein sequence: CASSSAGEAKNIQYF.

V usage is TRBV27 and J usage is TRBJ1-5; D remains unclear. The V end lost 7 bases, the J end lost 1 base, and 11 bases lay between the germline ends. Germline V lookup: CDR1 MNHEY, CDR2 SMNVEV (reference sequence). The CDR3 contains 14 residues. The CDR3 bases are TGTGCCAGCACGTCGAGCGGGAGCAATCAGCCCCAGCATTTT. This encodes CASTSSGSNQPQHF.

This chain joins TRBV18 and TRBJ1-2, with D possibly being TRBD1 (5 bases). V was cut by 4 bases and J by 7 bases, with 22 bases left in between. Germline assignment: CDR1 KGHSH and CDR2 LQKENI. This CDR3 has 16 residues. As DNA, the CDR3 is TGTGCCAGCTCACTACAGCCGGGCATCCTCCAGGGTGGCTACACCTTC. Protein: CASSLQPGILQGGYTF.

The chain combines TRBV5-4 with TRBJ1-2; D may be TRBD1 (6 bases). CDR1 and CDR2 (germline): SGHNT, YYREEE (reference sequence). V was clipped by 0 bases and J by 7 bases, with 13 bases between them. This CDR3 spans 14 amino acids. Here the CDR3 reads CASSLAVGAGGYTF. The DNA for the CDR3 is TGTGCCAGCAGCTTGGCCGTGGGGGCGGGTGGCTACACCTTC.

The rearrangement links TRBV19 to TRBJ2-5; 8 positions agree with TRBD1. CDR1 and CDR2 (germline): LNHDA, SQIVND (reference sequence). This CDR3 is built from 15 residues. With V trimmed by 3 bases and J by 7 bases, 10 bases remained unmatched. DNA of the CDR3: TGTGCCAGTAGTATCAAAGGGACAGGAAGGAGGACCCAGTACTTC. Amino acid sequence: CASSIKGTGRRTQYF.

This rearrangement joins TRBV28 to TRBJ2-2; 8 bases are a match to TRBD2. CDR3 size: 16 residues. Germline V gives CDR1 MDHEN, CDR2 SYDVKM. Trimming removed 10 bases from V and 7 bases from J; junction bases left unmatched: 17. CDR3 nucleotide sequence: TGTGCCACCGTGGGGGGTACGGGAGGGCCGGTCGGGGAGCTGTTTTTT. The encoded protein is CATVGGTGGPVGELFF.

This chain joins TRBV6-1 and TRBJ2-5, with 9 nucleotides matching TRBD1. Germline CDR1 reads MNHNS; CDR2 reads SASEGT. V trimming: 3 bases; J trimming: 3 bases; junction bases outside the gene matches: 5. This CDR3 comprises 15 residues. CDR3 bases: TGTGCCAGCAGTGAGAGAGGACAGGGGAAAGAGACCCAGTACTTC. It is translated as CASSERGQGKETQYF.

Concerning this clone itself: A read error may account for a junction end that differs from germline. This sequence joins TRBV28 and TRBJ2-7, with 8 nucleotides matching TRBD2. CDR1 and CDR2 from the germline V gene are MDHEN and SYDVKM. The CDR3 is 12 amino acids. The DNA for the CDR3 is TGTGCCACCGCCGGGACTAGAGACGAGCAGCACTTC. Translation: CATAGTRDEQHF.

The chain links TRBV27 to TRBJ2-5; TRBD2 matches at 11 bases. The germline V gene has CDR1 MNHEY and CDR2 SMNVEV (reference sequence). CDR3 size: 15 residues. J was trimmed by 6 bases and V by 6 bases; bases with no gene match: 9. Here the CDR3 DNA reads TGTGCCAGCAGGTCATTGACTAGCGGGGAAAAGACCCAGTACTTC. Translation: CASRSLTSGEKTQYF.

V and J are TRBV18 and TRBJ2-3; 9 positions agree with TRBD2. Germline trimming cut 1 base from V and 2 bases from J; bases unmatched to any gene: 7. Per the germline V gene, CDR1 is KGHSH and CDR2 is LQKENI. This CDR3 spans 17 amino acids. CDR3 amino acids: CASSPRGTSSLTDTQYF. The CDR3 nucleotides are TGTGCCAGCTCACCACGGGGGACTAGCAGTCTCACAGATACGCAGTATTTT.

The rearrangement links TRBV29-1 to TRBJ2-1, with 7 bases fitting TRBD2. CDR1 is SQVTM, CDR2 ANQGSEA, per germline. The CDR3 has 17 residues. V dropped 1 base and J dropped 6; count of bases not matched to a gene: 15. The CDR3 spells CSVEVVPTSTRLNEQFF. CDR3 sequence (DNA): TGCAGCGTTGAAGTAGTACCGACTAGCACCAGGCTCAATGAGCAGTTCTTC.

A single count supports this clone. The chain combines TRBV28 with TRBJ2-7; D unclear. The germline V gene encodes CDR1 MDHEN and CDR2 SYDVKM. The V end lost 3 bases, the J end lost 9 bases, and 9 bases lay between the germline ends. This CDR3 comprises 11 residues. CDR3 region: CASSFRSGQYF. DNA of the CDR3: TGTGCCAGCAGTTTTAGGTCAGGGCAGTACTTC.

V usage is TRBV18 and J usage is TRBJ1-2; a weak D match, TRBD1 (5 bases). Germline values: CDR1 KGHSH, CDR2 LQKENI. Trimming pared 3 bases from V and 0 bases from J, leaving 11 bases between. The CDR3 consists of 15 residues. Here the CDR3 reads CASSPNRPPNYGYTF. CDR3 nucleotides: TGTGCCAGCTCACCGAACAGGCCCCCTAACTATGGCTACACCTTC.

The J gene is TRBJ2-3, the V gene TRBV6-4, with a tentative D call TRBD1 (5 bases). The germline V gene encodes CDR1 MRHNA and CDR2 SNTAGT. V was cut by 6 bases and J by 1 base, with 11 bases left in between. The CDR3 loop spans 14 amino acids. The CDR3 here is CASSPGAGTDTQYF. The DNA for the CDR3 is TGTGCCAGCAGCCCTGGGGCTGGCACAGATACGCAGTATTTT.

This chain connects TRBV21-1 to TRBJ2-1; no DNA check was done on the table's D call, TRBD1. TRBV21-1 is classified as a pseudogene. The CDR3 spans 16 residues. The CDR3, as DNA: TGTGCCAGCAGCAAAAGGGGGACAGAGCTTTACAATGAGCAGTTCTTC. Translating it yields CASSKRGTELYNEQFF.

The chain uses TRBV5-1 and TRBJ2-2; 7 nucleotides agree with TRBD1. Losses at the gene ends were 4 bases for V and 5 bases for J; bases not matched to a gene: 5. Germline V gives CDR1 SGHRS, CDR2 YFSETQ. The CDR3 length is 14 residues. CDR3: CASSGTAGTGELFF. CDR3 sequence (DNA): TGCGCCAGCAGCGGGACAGCAGGTACCGGGGAGCTGTTTTTT.